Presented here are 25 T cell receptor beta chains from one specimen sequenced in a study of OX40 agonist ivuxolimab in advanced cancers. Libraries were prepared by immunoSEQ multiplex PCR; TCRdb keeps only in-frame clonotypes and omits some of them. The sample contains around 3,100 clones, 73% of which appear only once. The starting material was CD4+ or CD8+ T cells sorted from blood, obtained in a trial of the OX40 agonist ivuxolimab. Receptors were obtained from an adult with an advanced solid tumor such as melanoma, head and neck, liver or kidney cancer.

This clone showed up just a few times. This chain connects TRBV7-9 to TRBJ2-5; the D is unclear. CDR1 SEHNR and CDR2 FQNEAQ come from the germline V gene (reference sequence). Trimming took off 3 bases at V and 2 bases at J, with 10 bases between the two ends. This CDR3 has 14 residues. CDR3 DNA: TGTGCCAGCAGCTTTATTTCGCAGCAAGAGACCCAGTACTTC. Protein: CASSFISQQETQYF.

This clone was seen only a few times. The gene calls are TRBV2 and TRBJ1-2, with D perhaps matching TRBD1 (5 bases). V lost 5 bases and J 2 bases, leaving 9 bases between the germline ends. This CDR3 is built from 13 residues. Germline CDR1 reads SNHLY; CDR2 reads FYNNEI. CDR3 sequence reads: CASSRGTNYGYTF. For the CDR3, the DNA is TGTGCCAGCAGTCGAGGGACGAACTATGGCTACACCTTC.

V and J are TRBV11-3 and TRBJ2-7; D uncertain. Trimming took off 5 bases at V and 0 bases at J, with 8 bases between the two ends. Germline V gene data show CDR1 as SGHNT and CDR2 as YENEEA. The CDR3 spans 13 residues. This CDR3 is CASSQRSSYEQYF. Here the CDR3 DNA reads TGTGCCAGCAGCCAAAGGTCCTCCTACGAGCAGTACTTC.

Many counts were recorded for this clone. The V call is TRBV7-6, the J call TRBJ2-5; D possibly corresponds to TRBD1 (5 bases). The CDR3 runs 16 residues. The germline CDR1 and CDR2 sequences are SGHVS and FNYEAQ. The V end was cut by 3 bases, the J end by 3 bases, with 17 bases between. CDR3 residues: CASSLGSGRSEETQYF. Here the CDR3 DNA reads TGTGCCAGCAGCTTGGGGTCAGGGCGCAGCGAAGAGACCCAGTACTTC.

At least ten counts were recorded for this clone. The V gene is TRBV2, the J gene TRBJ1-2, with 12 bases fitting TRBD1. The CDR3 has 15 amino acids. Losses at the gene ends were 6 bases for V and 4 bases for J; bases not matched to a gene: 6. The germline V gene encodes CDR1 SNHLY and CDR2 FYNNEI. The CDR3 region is CASRGGTGGFYGYTF. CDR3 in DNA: TGTGCCAGCAGAGGAGGGACAGGGGGCTTCTATGGCTACACCTTC.

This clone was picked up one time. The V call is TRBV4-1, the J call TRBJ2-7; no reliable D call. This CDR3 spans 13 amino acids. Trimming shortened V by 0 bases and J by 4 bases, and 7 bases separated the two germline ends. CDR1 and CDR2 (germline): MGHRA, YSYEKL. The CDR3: CASSQDQGYEQYF. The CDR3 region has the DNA TGCGCCAGCAGCCAAGATCAAGGGTACGAGCAGTACTTC.

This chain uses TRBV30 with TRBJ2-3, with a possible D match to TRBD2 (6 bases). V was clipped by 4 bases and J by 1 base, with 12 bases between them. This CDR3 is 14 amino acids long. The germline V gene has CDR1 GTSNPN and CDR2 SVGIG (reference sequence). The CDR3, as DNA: TGTGCCTGGAACGGGGGACTGGGCACAGATACGCAGTATTTT. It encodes CAWNGGLGTDTQYF.

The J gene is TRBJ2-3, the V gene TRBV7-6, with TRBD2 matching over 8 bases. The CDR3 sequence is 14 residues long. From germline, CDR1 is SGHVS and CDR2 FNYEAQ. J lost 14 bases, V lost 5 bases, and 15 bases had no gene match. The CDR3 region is CASSLEAGTRSLYF. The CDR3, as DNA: TGTGCCAGCAGCCTAGAAGCCGGGACTAGAAGTCTGTATTTT.

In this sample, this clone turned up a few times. The CDR3 reads CASGTGGPDTQYF. In DNA, the CDR3 is TGTGCCAGCGGCACGGGGGGGCCAGATACGCAGTATTTT. The chain links TRBV6-6 to TRBJ2-3; 8 positions agree with TRBD2. There are 13 residues in the CDR3. V lost 8 bases and J lost 4; bases outside the gene matches: 5. Germline CDR1 and CDR2: MNHNY and SVGAGI (reference sequence).

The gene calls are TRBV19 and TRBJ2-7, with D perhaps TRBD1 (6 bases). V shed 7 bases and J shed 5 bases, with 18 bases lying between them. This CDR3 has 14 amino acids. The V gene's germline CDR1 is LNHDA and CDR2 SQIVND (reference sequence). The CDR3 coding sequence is TGTGCCAGTACCCAACAGGGAAGGGTACACGAGCAGTACTTC. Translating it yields CASTQQGRVHEQYF.

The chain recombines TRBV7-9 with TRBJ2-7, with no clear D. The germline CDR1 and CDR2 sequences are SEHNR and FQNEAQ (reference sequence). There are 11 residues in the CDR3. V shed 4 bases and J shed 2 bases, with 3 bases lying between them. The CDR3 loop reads CASSSTYEQYF. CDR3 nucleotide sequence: TGTGCCAGCAGCTCAACCTACGAGCAGTACTTC.

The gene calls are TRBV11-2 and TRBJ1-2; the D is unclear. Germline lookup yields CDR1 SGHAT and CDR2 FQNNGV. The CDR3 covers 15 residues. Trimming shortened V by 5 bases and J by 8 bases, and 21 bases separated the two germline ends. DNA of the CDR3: TGTGCCAGCAGCCAACTAATACAGTCCTTTCAGGGCTACACCTTC. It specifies CASSQLIQSFQGYTF.

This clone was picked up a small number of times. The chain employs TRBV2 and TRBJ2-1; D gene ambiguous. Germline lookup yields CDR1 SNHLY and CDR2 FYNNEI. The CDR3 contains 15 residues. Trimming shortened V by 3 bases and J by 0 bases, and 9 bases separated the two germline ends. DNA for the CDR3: TGTGCCAGCAGTGAGGCTCTAAACTCCTACAATGAGCAGTTCTTC. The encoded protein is CASSEALNSYNEQFF.

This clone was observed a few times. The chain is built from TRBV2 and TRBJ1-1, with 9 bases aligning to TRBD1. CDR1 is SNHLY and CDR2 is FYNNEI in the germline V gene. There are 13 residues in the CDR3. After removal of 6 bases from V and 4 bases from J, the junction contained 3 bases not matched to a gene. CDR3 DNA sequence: TGTGCCAGCAGGGGGACAGGGTTCACTGAAGCTTTCTTT. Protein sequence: CASRGTGFTEAFF.

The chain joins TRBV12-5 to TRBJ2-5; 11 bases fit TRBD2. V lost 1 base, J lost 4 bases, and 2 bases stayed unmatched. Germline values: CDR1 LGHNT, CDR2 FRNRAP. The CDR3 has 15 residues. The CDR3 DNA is TGTGCTAGTGGTTTGGCAACTAGCGGGGGAGAGACCCAGTACTTC. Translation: CASGLATSGGETQYF.

CDR3 coding DNA: TGTGCCAGCAGTCCACAGGACCTAGCGAACACCGGGGAGCTGTTTTTT. Protein product: CASSPQDLANTGELFF. V usage is TRBV28 and J usage is TRBJ2-2, with D possibly being TRBD1 (5 bases). V lost 5 bases, J lost 0 bases, and 13 bases lay in between. The V gene's germline CDR1 is MDHEN and CDR2 SYDVKM. The CDR3 contains 16 residues. Using reference TRBV28 and TRBJ2-2 for the parts outside the CDR3, the full variable domain is DVKVTQSSRYLVKRTGEKVFLECVQDMDHENMFWYRQDPGLGLRLIYFSYDVKMKEKGDIPEGYSVSREKKERFSLILESASTNQTSMYLCASSPQDLANTGELFFGEGSRLTVL.

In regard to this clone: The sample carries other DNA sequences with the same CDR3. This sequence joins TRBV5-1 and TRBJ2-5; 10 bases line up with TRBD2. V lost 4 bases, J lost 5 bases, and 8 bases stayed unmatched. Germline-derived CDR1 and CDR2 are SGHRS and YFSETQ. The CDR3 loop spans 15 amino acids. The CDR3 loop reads CASSPSGGAGETQYF. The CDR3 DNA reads TGCGCCAGCAGCCCAAGCGGGGGGGCCGGGGAGACCCAGTACTTC.

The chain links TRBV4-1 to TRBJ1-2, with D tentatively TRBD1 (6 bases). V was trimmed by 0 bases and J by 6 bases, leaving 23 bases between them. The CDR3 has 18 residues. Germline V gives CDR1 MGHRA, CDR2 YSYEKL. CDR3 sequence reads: CASSQDSIRDTRRNGYTF. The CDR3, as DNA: TGCGCCAGCAGCCAAGATAGTATCCGGGACACCCGGCGGAATGGCTACACCTTC.

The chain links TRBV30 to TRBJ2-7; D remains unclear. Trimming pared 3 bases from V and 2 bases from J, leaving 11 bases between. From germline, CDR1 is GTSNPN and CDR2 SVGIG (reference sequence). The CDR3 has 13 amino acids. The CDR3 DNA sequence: TGTGCCTGGAGCGATGACATCCCCTACGAGCAGTACTTC. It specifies CAWSDDIPYEQYF. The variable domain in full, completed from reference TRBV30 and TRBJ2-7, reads SQTIHQWPATLVQPVGSPLSLECTVEGTSNPNLYWYRQAAGRGLQLLFYSVGIGQISSEVPQNLSASRPQDRQFILSSKKLLLSDSGFYLCAWSDDIPYEQYFGPGTRLTVT.

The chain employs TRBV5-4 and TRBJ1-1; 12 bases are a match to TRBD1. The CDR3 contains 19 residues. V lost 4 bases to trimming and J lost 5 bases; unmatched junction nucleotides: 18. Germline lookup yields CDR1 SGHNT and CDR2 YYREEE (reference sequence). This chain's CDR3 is CASSIETGTGGSLDTEAFF. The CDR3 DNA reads TGTGCCAGCAGCATCGAAACCGGGACAGGGGGCTCATTGGATACTGAAGCTTTCTTT.

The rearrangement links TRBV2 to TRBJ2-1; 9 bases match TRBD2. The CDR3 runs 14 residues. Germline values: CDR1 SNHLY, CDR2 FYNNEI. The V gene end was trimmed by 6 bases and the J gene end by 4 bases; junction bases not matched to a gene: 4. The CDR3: CASSAGGPYNEQFF. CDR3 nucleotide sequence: TGTGCCAGCAGCGCGGGGGGGCCATACAATGAGCAGTTCTTC.

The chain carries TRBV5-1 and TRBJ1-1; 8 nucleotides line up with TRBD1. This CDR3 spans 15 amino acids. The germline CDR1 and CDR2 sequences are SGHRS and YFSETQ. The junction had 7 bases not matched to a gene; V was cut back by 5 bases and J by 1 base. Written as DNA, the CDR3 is TGCGCCAGCAGTTTTACAGGGGGGTGGAACACTGAAGCTTTCTTT. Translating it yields CASSFTGGWNTEAFF.

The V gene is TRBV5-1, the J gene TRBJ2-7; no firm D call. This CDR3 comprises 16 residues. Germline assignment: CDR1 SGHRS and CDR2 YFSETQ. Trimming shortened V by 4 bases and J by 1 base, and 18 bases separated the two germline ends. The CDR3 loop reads CASSHRRSARSYEQYF. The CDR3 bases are TGCGCCAGCAGCCACAGACGGTCCGCCCGGTCCTACGAGCAGTACTTC.

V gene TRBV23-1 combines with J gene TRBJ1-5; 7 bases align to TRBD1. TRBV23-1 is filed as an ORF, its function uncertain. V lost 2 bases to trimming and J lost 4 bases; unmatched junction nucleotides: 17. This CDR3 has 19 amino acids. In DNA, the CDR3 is TGCGCCAGCAGTCAACGTTTTTTAGGGGGCTGTATTTTTAATCAGCCCCAGCATTTT. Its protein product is CASSQRFLGGCIFNQPQHF.

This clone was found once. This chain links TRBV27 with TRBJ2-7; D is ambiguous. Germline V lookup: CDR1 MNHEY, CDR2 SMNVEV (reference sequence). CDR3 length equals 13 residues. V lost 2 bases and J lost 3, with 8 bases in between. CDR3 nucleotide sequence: TGTGCCAGCAGTTTAAGGGTGGACTACGAGCAGTACTTC. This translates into CASSLRVDYEQYF.